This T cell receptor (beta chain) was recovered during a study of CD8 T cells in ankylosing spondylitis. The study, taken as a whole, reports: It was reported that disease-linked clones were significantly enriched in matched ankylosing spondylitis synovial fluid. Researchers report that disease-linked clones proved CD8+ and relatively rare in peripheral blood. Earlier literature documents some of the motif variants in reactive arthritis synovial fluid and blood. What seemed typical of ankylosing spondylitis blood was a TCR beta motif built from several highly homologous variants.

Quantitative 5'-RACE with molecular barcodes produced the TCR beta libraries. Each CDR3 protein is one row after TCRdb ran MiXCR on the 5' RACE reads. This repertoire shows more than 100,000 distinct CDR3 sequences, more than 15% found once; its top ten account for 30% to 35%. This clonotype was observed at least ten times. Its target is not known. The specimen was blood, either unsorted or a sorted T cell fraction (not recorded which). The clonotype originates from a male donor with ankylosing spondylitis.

DNA of the CDR3: TGTGCCAGCTCACCCACTAGCGGGAGCTACAATGAGCAGTTCTTC. This translates into CASSPTSGSYNEQFF. V usage is TRBV14 and J usage is TRBJ2-1; 11 bases are shared with TRBD2. The CDR3 sequence is 15 residues long. The V segment lost 8 bases and the J segment 3 bases; nucleotides outside the gene matches: 6. From germline, CDR1 is SGHDN and CDR2 FVKESK.